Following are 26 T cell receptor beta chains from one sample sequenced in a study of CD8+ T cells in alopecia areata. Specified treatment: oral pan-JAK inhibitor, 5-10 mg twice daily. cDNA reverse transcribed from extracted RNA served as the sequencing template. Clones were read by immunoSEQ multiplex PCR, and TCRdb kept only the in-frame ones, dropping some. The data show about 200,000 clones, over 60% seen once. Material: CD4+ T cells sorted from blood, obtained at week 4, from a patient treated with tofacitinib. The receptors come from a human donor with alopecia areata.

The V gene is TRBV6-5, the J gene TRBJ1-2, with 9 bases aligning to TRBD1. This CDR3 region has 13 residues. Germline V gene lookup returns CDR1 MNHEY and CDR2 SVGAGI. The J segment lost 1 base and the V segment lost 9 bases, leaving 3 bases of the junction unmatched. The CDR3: CASGTGSNYGYTF. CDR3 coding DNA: TGTGCCAGTGGGACAGGGAGTAACTATGGCTACACCTTC.

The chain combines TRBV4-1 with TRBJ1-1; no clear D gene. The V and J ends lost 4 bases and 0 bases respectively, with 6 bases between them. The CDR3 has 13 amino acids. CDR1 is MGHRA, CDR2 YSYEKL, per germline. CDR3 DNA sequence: TGCGCCAGCAGCCGGATCTTGAACACTGAAGCTTTCTTT. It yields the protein CASSRILNTEAFF.

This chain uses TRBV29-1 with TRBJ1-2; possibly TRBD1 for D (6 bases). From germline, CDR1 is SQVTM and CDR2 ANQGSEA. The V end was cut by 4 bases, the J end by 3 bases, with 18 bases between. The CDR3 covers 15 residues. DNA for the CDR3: TGCAGCGTTGGCAACCGGGACAAATCGTACTATGGCTACACCTTC. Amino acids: CSVGNRDKSYYGYTF.

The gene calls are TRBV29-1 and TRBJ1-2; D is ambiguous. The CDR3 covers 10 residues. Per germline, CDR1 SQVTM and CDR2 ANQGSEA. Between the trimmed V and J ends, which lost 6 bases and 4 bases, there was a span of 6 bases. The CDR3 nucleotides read TGCAGCGTCTGGCTCTATGGCTACACCTTC. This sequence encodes CSVWLYGYTF.

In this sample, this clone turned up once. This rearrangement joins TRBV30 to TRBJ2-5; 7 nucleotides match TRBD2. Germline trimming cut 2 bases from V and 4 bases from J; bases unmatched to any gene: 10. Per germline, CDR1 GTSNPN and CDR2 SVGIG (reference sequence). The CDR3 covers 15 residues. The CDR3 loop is CAWSKRGVDRETQYF. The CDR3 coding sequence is TGTGCCTGGAGTAAACGGGGGGTGGATCGAGAGACCCAGTACTTC.

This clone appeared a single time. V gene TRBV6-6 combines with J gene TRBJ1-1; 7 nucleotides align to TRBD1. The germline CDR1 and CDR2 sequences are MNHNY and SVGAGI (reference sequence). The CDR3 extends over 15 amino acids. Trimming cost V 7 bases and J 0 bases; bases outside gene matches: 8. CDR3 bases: TGTGCCAGCAATCCCCGGGACAGACTGAACACTGAAGCTTTCTTT. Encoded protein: CASNPRDRLNTEAFF.

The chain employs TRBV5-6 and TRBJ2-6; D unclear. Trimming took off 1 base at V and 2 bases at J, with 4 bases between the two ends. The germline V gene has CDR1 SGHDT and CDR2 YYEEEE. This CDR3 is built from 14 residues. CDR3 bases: TGTGCCAGCAGCTTGCCCCCTGGGGCCAACGTCCTGACTTTC. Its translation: CASSLPPGANVLTF.

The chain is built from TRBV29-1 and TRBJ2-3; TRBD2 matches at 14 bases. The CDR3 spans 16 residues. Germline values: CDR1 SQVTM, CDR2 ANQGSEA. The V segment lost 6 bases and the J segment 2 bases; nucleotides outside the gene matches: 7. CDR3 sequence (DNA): TGCAGCGTCAGAGGGACTAGCGGGGGTGACACAGATACGCAGTATTTT. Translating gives CSVRGTSGGDTDTQYF.

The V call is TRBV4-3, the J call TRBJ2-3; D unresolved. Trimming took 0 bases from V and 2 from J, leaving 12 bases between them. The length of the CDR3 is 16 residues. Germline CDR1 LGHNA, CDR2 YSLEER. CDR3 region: CASSQDRGSLTDTQYF. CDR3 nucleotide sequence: TGCGCCAGCAGCCAAGATAGAGGCAGCCTCACAGATACGCAGTATTTT.

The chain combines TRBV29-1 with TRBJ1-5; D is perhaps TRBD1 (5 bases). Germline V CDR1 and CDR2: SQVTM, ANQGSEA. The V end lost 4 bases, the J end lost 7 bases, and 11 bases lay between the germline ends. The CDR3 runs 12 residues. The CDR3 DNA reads TGCAGCGTTGGGGCAGGGAAGCAGCCCCAGCATTTT. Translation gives CSVGAGKQPQHF.

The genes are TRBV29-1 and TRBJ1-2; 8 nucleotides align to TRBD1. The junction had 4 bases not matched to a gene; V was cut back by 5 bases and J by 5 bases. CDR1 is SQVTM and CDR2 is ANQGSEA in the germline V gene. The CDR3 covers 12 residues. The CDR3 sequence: CSVNRGDYGYTF. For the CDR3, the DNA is TGCAGCGTTAACAGGGGGGATTATGGCTACACCTTC.

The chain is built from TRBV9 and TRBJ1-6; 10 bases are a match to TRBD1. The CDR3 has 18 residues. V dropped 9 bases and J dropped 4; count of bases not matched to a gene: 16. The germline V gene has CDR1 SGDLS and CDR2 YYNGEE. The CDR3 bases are TGTGCCAACATGGGACAGGGGTTCGCAGCTCGGTATAATTCACCCCTCCACTTT. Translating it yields CANMGQGFAARYNSPLHF.

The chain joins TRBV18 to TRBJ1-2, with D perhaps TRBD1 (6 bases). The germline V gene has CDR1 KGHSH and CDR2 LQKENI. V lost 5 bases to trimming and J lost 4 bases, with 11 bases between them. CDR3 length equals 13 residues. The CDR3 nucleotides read TGTGCCAGCTCAGACAGGAACTTCTATGGCTACACCTTC. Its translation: CASSDRNFYGYTF. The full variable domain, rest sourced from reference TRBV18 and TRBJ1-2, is NAGVMQNPRHLVRRRGQEARLRCSPMKGHSHVYWYRQLPEEGLKFMVYLQKENIIDESGMPKERFSAEFPKEGPSILRIQQVVRGDSAAYFCASSDRNFYGYTFGSGTRLTVV.

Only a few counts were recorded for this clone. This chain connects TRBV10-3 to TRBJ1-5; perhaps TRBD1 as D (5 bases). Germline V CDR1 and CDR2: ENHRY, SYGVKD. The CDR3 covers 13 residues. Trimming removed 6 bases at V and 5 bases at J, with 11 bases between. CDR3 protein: CAIRDGGDQPQHF. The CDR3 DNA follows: TGTGCCATCAGGGACGGAGGGGATCAGCCCCAGCATTTT.

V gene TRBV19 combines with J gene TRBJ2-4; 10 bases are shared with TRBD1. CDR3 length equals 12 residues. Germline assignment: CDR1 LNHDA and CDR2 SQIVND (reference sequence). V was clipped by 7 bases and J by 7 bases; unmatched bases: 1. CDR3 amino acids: CASKGQGNIQYF. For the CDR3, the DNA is TGTGCCAGTAAGGGACAGGGGAACATTCAGTACTTC.

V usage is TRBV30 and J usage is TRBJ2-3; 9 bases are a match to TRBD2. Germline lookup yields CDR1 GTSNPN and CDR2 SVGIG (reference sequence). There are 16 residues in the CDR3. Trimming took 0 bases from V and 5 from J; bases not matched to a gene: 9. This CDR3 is CAWSVPRKAGGDTQYF. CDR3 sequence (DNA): TGTGCCTGGAGTGTACCACGTAAAGCGGGGGGAGATACGCAGTATTTT.

CDR3 bases: TGTGCCTGGAGGGCGTCCTACGAGCAGTACTTC. Amino acids: CAWRASYEQYF. V is TRBV30 and J is TRBJ2-7; D is ambiguous. Germline V gives CDR1 GTSNPN, CDR2 SVGIG (reference sequence). This CDR3 spans 11 amino acids. V gave up 3 bases and J gave up 1 base, with 4 bases separating them.

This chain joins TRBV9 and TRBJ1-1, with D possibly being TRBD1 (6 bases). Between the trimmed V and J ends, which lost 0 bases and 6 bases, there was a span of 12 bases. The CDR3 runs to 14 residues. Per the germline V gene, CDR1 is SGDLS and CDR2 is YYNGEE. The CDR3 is CASSVVRGGPEAFF. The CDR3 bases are TGTGCCAGCAGCGTAGTGAGGGGGGGACCTGAAGCTTTCTTT. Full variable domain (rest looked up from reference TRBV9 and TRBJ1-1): DSGVTQTPKHLITATGQRVTLRCSPRSGDLSVYWYQQSLDQGLQFLIQYYNGEERAKGNILERFSAQQFPDLHSELNLSSLELGDSALYFCASSVVRGGPEAFFGQGTRLTVV.

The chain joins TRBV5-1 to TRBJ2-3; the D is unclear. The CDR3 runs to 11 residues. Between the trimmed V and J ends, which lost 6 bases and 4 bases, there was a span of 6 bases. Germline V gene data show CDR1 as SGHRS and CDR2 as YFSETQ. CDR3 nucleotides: TGCGCCAGCATGTATTCAGATACGCAGTATTTT. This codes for CASMYSDTQYF.

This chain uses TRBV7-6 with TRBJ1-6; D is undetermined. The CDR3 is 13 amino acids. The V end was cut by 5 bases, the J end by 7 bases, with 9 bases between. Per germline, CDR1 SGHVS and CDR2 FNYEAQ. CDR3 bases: TGTGCCAGCAGCCTCGACATCAATTCACCCCTCCACTTT. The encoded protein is CASSLDINSPLHF.

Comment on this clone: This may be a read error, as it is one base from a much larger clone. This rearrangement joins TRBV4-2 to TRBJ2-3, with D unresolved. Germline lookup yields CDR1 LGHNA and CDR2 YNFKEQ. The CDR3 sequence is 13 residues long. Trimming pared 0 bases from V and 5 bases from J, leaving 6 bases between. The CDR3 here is CASSQDPGDTQYF. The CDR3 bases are TGTGCCAGCAGCCAAGACCCGGGAGATACGCAGTATTTT.

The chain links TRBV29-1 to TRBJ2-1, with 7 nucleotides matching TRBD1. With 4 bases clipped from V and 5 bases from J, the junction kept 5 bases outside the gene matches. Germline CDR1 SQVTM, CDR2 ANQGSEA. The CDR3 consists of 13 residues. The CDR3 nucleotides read TGCAGCGTTGGGGCGACAGGGAACAATGAGCAGTTCTTC. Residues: CSVGATGNNEQFF.

The CDR3 DNA is TGTGCCAGCAGCTCGTCCCTTAGCTCCTACGAGCAGTACTTC. Protein: CASSSSLSSYEQYF. The V and J genes are TRBV2 and TRBJ2-7; D ambiguous. Trimming stripped 6 bases from V and 0 bases from J, with 12 bases between. The CDR3 runs to 14 residues. CDR1 is SNHLY, CDR2 FYNNEI, per germline. Filled out from reference TRBV2 and TRBJ2-7, the complete variable domain reads EPEVTQTPSHQVTQMGQEVILRCVPISNHLYFYWYRQILGQKVEFLVSFYNNEISEKSEIFDDQFSVERPDGSNFTLKIRSTKLEDSAMYFCASSSSLSSYEQYFGPGTRLTVT.

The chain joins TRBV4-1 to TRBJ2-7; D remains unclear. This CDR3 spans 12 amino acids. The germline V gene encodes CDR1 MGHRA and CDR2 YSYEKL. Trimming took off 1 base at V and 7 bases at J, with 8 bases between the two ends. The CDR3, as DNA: TGCGCCAGCAGCCAAGTTGTCGAGGAGCAGTACTTC. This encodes CASSQVVEEQYF.

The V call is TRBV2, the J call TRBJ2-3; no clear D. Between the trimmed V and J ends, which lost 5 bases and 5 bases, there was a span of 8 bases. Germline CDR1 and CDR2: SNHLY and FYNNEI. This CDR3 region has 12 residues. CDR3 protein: CASSWTVDTQYF. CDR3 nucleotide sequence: TGTGCCAGCAGTTGGACCGTAGATACGCAGTATTTT.

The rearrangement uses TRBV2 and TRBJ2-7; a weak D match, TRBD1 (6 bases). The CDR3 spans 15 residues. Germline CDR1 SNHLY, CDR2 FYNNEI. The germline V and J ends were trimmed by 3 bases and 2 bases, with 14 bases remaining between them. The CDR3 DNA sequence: TGTGCCAGCAGTGAGGCCCCTGAGGGGGCCTACGAGCAGTACTTC. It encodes CASSEAPEGAYEQYF. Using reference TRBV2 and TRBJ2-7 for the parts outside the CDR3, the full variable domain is EPEVTQTPSHQVTQMGQEVILRCVPISNHLYFYWYRQILGQKVEFLVSFYNNEISEKSEIFDDQFSVERPDGSNFTLKIRSTKLEDSAMYFCASSEAPEGAYEQYFGPGTRLTVT.